Below, one T cell receptor beta chain is given with its context. Its antigen is not identified. The data stem from a study of CD8 T cells in ankylosing spondylitis. Study-wide results and caveats: Apparently characteristic of ankylosing spondylitis blood was a TCR beta motif (about 8 highly homologous variants).

V lost 0 bases, J lost 7 bases, and 13 bases lay in between. The germline gives CDR1 LNHNV, CDR2 YYDKDF (reference sequence). The CDR3 is 16 residues long. TCRdb itself ran the 5' RACE reads through MiXCR, one entry per CDR3 protein. The repertoire consists of fewer than 400,000 distinct CDR3 sequences, with under 25% occurring once and the leading ten covering about 16%. The sample taken for sequencing was blood, either unsorted or a sorted T cell fraction (not recorded which). The chain combines TRBV15 with TRBJ1-6; D gene unclear. The source of this sequence is a male donor with ankylosing spondylitis. CDR3 in DNA: TGTGCCACCAGCAGAGATCTCTCACGGACGAATTCACCCCTCCACTTT. Translated, it gives CATSRDLSRTNSPLHF.